Listed below are T cell receptor beta chains from one sample, sequenced in a study of monozygotic twins with inflammatory bowel disease. TCRdb reprocessed the 5' RACE reads; each CDR3 protein has one entry and no DNA is given. The sample includes more than 350,000 distinct CDR3 sequences. The sample was blood. The origin of the receptors is a human donor with ulcerative colitis or Crohn's disease, or a healthy co-twin of an affected twin (not recorded which). CDR3s include the opening cysteine and the closing phenylalanine or tryptophan.

CDR3 protein | J gene | V gene
CASGLVGMTGLTNSYEQYF | TRBJ2-7 | TRBV12-5
CASTPGTGPYEQYF | TRBJ2-7 | TRBV9
CASSIDRNYGYTF | TRBJ1-2 | TRBV5-4
CSARSGGEETQYF | TRBJ2-5 | TRBV20-1
CASSLTGGGADTQYF | TRBJ2-3 | TRBV25-1
CASSLGQASEENSPLHF | TRBJ1-6 | TRBV11-2
CASSYRQAGELFF | TRBJ2-2 | TRBV6-6
CASSLGLGGNEQFF | TRBJ2-1 | TRBV7-3
CASSVGLAGITDTQYF | TRBJ2-3 | TRBV9
CASSQDHREPYNEQFF | TRBJ2-1 | TRBV4-3
CSSLAPVGETQYF | TRBJ2-5 | TRBV20-1
CASSQVGGEVDTEAFF | TRBJ1-1 | TRBV4-1
CASSYGAGAPYEQYF | TRBJ2-7 | TRBV6-2/TRBV6-3
CSAPGESYNSPLHF | TRBJ1-6 | TRBV20-1
CASSLGRDRSYEQYF | TRBJ2-7 | TRBV7-2
CASSFRPSTPGAIYF | TRBJ1-3 | TRBV12-3/TRBV12-4
CASSLASLVTEAFF | TRBJ1-1 | TRBV7-9
CASKDSAYNEQFF | TRBJ2-1 | TRBV12-3/TRBV12-4
CASSPSLNQPQHF | TRBJ1-5 | TRBV18
CASRSYHPSGTGGEKLFF | TRBJ1-4 | TRBV14
CAMRELSYEQYF | TRBJ2-7 | TRBV2
CASTSGPSWGELFF | TRBJ2-2 | TRBV28
CASSSSTLTYEQYF | TRBJ2-7 | TRBV27
CASTPLAGGTDTQYF | TRBJ2-3 | TRBV5-1
CATSRDGTQGETQYF | TRBJ2-5 | TRBV15
CASTGRAGQFF | TRBJ2-1 | TRBV28
CSASWARGRKYNEQFF | TRBJ2-1 | TRBV20-1
CASSFGTPSSYNEQFF | TRBJ2-1 | TRBV12-3/TRBV12-4
CSVRRGAATGELFF | TRBJ2-2 | TRBV29-1
CASSAHSYEQYF | TRBJ2-7 | TRBV7-2
CASSFRKVLWGTTEAFF | TRBJ1-1 | TRBV7-8